Here is one T cell receptor (beta chain) with its context. This record belongs to a study of blood T cell repertoires in COVID-19. Study background: Both acute and convalescent COVID-19 samples were obtained from the United States, Italy and Spain. From T cells, B-cell-depleted T cells, or PBMCs came the material, which was cDNA or gDNA.

With 4 bases clipped from V and 4 bases from J, the junction kept 9 bases outside the gene matches. The CDR3 totals 16 residues. Germline assignment: CDR1 MNHNY and CDR2 SVGAGI (reference sequence). Under the authors' procedure: Amplified reference gene primers provided the basis for estimating nucleated cell counts. Some clones are missing from TCRdb's copy, which holds only in-frame ones; the method was immunoSEQ multiplex PCR. V and J calls and clone size follow that table, whereas D and trimming were derived from the DNA. Of approximately 210,000 clones listed, about 88% are singletons. This chain uses TRBV6-6 with TRBJ2-1; 8 nucleotides align to TRBD2. The sequencing input was peripheral blood. This TCR came from a man in his sixties or seventies with acute or convalescent COVID-19. CDR3 sequence (DNA): TGTGCCAGCAGTTCCAAACTAGCGGAGACTTACAATGAGCAGTTCTTC. Amino acid sequence: CASSSKLAETYNEQFF.